The 13 T cell receptor beta chains presented below share a single source sample, sequenced in a study of Ad26.COV2.S vaccination and SARS-CoV-2 variants. Treatment in this sample: around 19 received Ad26.COV2.S at low or high dose, single or two shots; five or six received placebo; per-sample allocation not given. Samples analyzed were those drawn on day 63 after the first vaccine or placebo injection. The assay was immunoSEQ multiplex PCR, and TCRdb's table has in-frame clones only and misses some. Among roughly 450,000 clones, roughly 90% were seen once, and the ten largest hold 12%. The input for sequencing was peripheral blood, taken in a trial of Ad26.COV2.S vaccine versus placebo. Receptors originate from a person between 18 and 60 years old who received the Ad26.COV2.S COVID-19 vaccine or a placebo.

The genes are TRBV29-1 and TRBJ2-5; no clear D gene. The V and J ends lost 3 bases and 2 bases respectively, with 13 bases between them. The CDR3 extends over 14 amino acids. CDR1 is SQVTM, CDR2 ANQGSEA, per germline. CDR3 loop: CSVESASVQETQYF. The CDR3 DNA is TGCAGCGTTGAGTCGGCTAGTGTGCAAGAGACCCAGTACTTC. The variable domain in full, with the rest retrieved from reference TRBV29-1 and TRBJ2-5, is SAVISQKPSRDICQRGTSLTIQCQVDSQVTMMFWYRQQPGQSLTLIATANQGSEATYESGFVIDKFPISRPNLTFSTLTVSNMSPEDSSIYLCSVESASVQETQYFGPGTRLLVL.

This sequence joins TRBV6-5 and TRBJ2-5, with a tentative D call TRBD2 (7 bases). The CDR3 runs to 14 residues. V lost 7 bases and J lost 6, with 18 bases in between. Germline CDR1 and CDR2: MNHEY and SVGAGI. CDR3 nucleotides: TGTGCCAGCAATGGTGCGGGGGCAGGGAAGACCCAGTACTTC. It codes for CASNGAGAGKTQYF.

J is TRBJ2-1 and V is TRBV18; the match to TRBD2 covers 13 bases. V trimming: 6 bases; J trimming: 6 bases; junction bases outside the gene matches: 5. The CDR3 length is 15 residues. Germline V gives CDR1 KGHSH, CDR2 LQKENI. The CDR3, as DNA: TGTGCCAGCTCGGAGGGACTAGCGGGGTCCAATGAGCAGTTCTTC. It specifies CASSEGLAGSNEQFF.

Only a few counts were recorded for this clone. The chain employs TRBV20-1 and TRBJ2-7; D perhaps matches TRBD2 (6 bases). Germline CDR1 is DFQATT and CDR2 is SNEGSKA (reference sequence). The CDR3 length is 17 residues. Trimming removed 3 bases at V and 3 bases at J, with 24 bases between. The CDR3 DNA sequence: TGCAGTGCTAGTGGTTGGGGTTTACGGGAGAAAAACTACGAGCAGTACTTC. Translation: CSASGWGLREKNYEQYF.

This clone has a handful of counts. The chain's CDR3 is CASSRTTGLEQYF. The CDR3 DNA is TGTGCCAGCAGCCGAACAACAGGGCTCGAGCAGTACTTC. The chain recombines TRBV3-1 (or the pseudogene TRBV3-2) with TRBJ2-7; weak D call: TRBD1 (6 bases). V lost 4 bases and J lost 6, with 13 bases in between. The germline V gene has CDR1 LGHDT and CDR2 YNNKEL (reference sequence). The CDR3 is made up of 13 amino acids.

This clone was observed once. The genes are TRBV4-1 and TRBJ2-3; 7 positions agree with TRBD1. After removal of 0 bases from V and 4 bases from J, the junction contained 16 bases not matched to a gene. Germline CDR1 MGHRA, CDR2 YSYEKL. CDR3 size: 19 residues. CDR3 DNA sequence: TGCGCCAGCAGCCAAGAATCTTTCCCCGACAGGGATATCCCAGATACGCAGTATTTT. Translating gives CASSQESFPDRDIPDTQYF.

The chain recombines TRBV9 with TRBJ2-2; TRBD2 matches 14 bases. The CDR3 is 17 amino acids. V shed 3 bases and J 6 bases; nucleotides not matched to a gene: 7. Germline lookup yields CDR1 SGDLS and CDR2 YYNGEE. The chain's CDR3 is CASSARLAGGRSGELFF. The CDR3 DNA follows: TGTGCCAGCAGCGCGAGACTAGCGGGAGGGAGGTCCGGGGAGCTGTTTTTT.

This chain connects TRBV28 to TRBJ1-4, with 9 bases fitting TRBD1. J lost 5 bases, V lost 6 bases, and 4 bases had no gene match. The CDR3 extends over 14 amino acids. Germline-derived CDR1 and CDR2 are MDHEN and SYDVKM. The CDR3 region has the DNA TGTGCCAGCAGCTCCGGGACAGGGAATGAAAAACTGTTTTTT. Its translation is CASSSGTGNEKLFF.

The gene calls are TRBV7-8 and TRBJ2-1, with a weak D call TRBD2 (5 bases). With 1 base removed from V and 4 bases from J, the gap between germline ends came to 14 bases. The germline V gene has CDR1 SGHVS and CDR2 FQNEAQ. There are 16 residues in the CDR3. Here the CDR3 DNA reads TGTGCCAGCAGCTTAGGATACCGGGGAGTATACAATGAGCAGTTCTTC. Amino acids: CASSLGYRGVYNEQFF.

The CDR3 spells CAWSGMGTPSIDTQYF. CDR3 nucleotides: TGTGCCTGGAGTGGCATGGGGACCCCCTCTATTGATACGCAGTATTTT. The V and J genes are TRBV30 and TRBJ2-3; the D gene could be TRBD1 or TRBD2 (5 bases each). Trimming stripped 1 base from V and 6 bases from J, with 20 bases between. CDR1 and CDR2 from the germline V gene are GTSNPN and SVGIG (reference sequence). There are 16 residues in the CDR3.

V gene TRBV7-9 combines with J gene TRBJ1-3, with a possible D match to TRBD1 (6 bases). Germline-derived CDR1 and CDR2 are SEHNR and FQNEAQ (reference sequence). The V and J ends lost 6 bases and 2 bases respectively, with 14 bases between them. This CDR3 comprises 15 residues. The CDR3 spells CASSQQGTAGNTIYF. In DNA, the CDR3 is TGTGCCAGCAGTCAGCAGGGGACGGCTGGAAACACCATATATTTT.

The J gene is TRBJ1-2, the V gene TRBV19; weak D call: TRBD1 (5 bases). V lost 6 bases and J 4 bases, leaving 15 bases between the germline ends. Germline CDR1 is LNHDA and CDR2 is SQIVND (reference sequence). The CDR3 runs 14 residues. CDR3 DNA sequence: TGTGCCAGTAGGGGAGAGGGGCAGAGCTATGGCTACACCTTC. The encoded protein is CASRGEGQSYGYTF. Drawing the rest from reference TRBV19 and TRBJ1-2, the complete variable domain is DGGITQSPKYLFRKEGQNVTLSCEQNLNHDAMYWYRQDPGQGLRLIYYSQIVNDFQKGDIAEGYSVSREKKESFPLTVTSAQKNPTAFYLCASRGEGQSYGYTFGSGTRLTVV.

This chain connects TRBV15 to TRBJ2-5; D uncertain. This CDR3 spans 13 amino acids. Per the germline V gene, CDR1 is LNHNV and CDR2 is YYDKDF (reference sequence). V was shortened by 0 bases and J by 3 bases, with 5 bases between the two germline ends. This CDR3 is CATSRDGKETQYF. Here the CDR3 DNA reads TGTGCCACCAGCAGAGATGGGAAAGAGACCCAGTACTTC.